One and the same sample provided the 19 T cell receptor beta chains below, sequenced in a study of blood T cell repertoires in COVID-19. Assay: immunoSEQ multiplex PCR; the TCRdb copy retains only in-frame clones and omits some. The sample has more than 70,000 clones; 85% are singletons. Sequenced input: peripheral blood. These receptors were collected from a man between 60 and 75 years old with acute or convalescent COVID-19.

The V call is TRBV29-1, the J call TRBJ2-7; TRBD1 is a possible D gene (5 bases). Trimming left V 7 bases short and J 7 bases short, with 11 bases between. The CDR3 is 10 residues long. The germline V gene encodes CDR1 SQVTM and CDR2 ANQGSEA. DNA for the CDR3: TGCAGCGCAGGTTCAGGGGAGCAGTACTTC. It specifies CSAGSGEQYF.

In its sample, this clone was seen once. V gene TRBV18 combines with J gene TRBJ1-4; 10 nucleotides align to TRBD1. Per germline, CDR1 KGHSH and CDR2 LQKENI. Trimming took 3 bases from V and 7 from J; bases not matched to a gene: 2. The CDR3 is 14 amino acids. This CDR3 is CASSPGQGPEKLFF. CDR3 coding DNA: TGTGCCAGCTCACCGGGACAGGGGCCTGAAAAACTGTTTTTT.

This clone was observed once. The chain employs TRBV6-5 and TRBJ1-6; D perhaps matches TRBD1 (5 bases). Germline V CDR1 and CDR2: MNHEY, SVGAGI. The CDR3 length is 14 residues. V was pared by 6 bases and J by 7 bases, with 13 bases between. CDR3: CASRPQGRNSPLHF. Written as DNA, the CDR3 is TGTGCCAGCAGACCTCAGGGAAGGAATTCACCCCTCCACTTT.

This chain uses TRBV2 with TRBJ1-2; 8 bases align to TRBD1. The CDR3 covers 17 residues. Per the germline V gene, CDR1 is SNHLY and CDR2 is FYNNEI. With V trimmed by 2 bases and J by 0 bases, 8 bases remained unmatched. CDR3 DNA sequence: TGTGCCAGCAGTGAAACACGACAGGGGTTCCCTAACTATGGCTACACCTTC. Translated, it gives CASSETRQGFPNYGYTF.

The J gene is TRBJ2-2, the V gene TRBV5-1; weak D call: TRBD1 (6 bases). Germline V gene data show CDR1 as SGHRS and CDR2 as YFSETQ. This CDR3 has 16 residues. V lost 3 bases and J lost 2, with 14 bases in between. The CDR3 coding sequence is TGCGCCAGCAGCTCCCCTACAGGGTTAAACACCGGGGAGCTGTTTTTT. It specifies CASSSPTGLNTGELFF. The full variable domain, its missing parts supplied by reference TRBV5-1 and TRBJ2-2, is KAGVTQTPRYLIKTRGQQVTLSCSPISGHRSVSWYQQTPGQGLQFLFEYFSETQRNKGNFPGRFSGRQFSNSRSEMNVSTLELGDSALYLCASSSPTGLNTGELFFGEGSRLTVL.

The genes are TRBV29-1 and TRBJ2-5; no clear D gene. V lost 8 bases, J lost 7 bases, and 14 bases lay in between. Germline CDR1 and CDR2: SQVTM and ANQGSEA. The CDR3 consists of 11 residues. The CDR3 sequence is CSHHLGGTQYF. Here the CDR3 DNA reads TGCAGCCACCACCTCGGCGGGACCCAGTACTTC.

CDR3 nucleotide sequence: TGTGCCAGCAGCCTTAGCGGGGGCAGAAATACGCAGTATTTT. This translates into CASSLSGGRNTQYF. V and J are TRBV28 and TRBJ2-3; 9 bases are shared with TRBD2. The CDR3 has 14 residues. Germline lookup yields CDR1 MDHEN and CDR2 SYDVKM. V lost 6 bases and J lost 7; bases outside the gene matches: 8.

The J gene is TRBJ2-1, the V gene TRBV7-9; TRBD2 is a possible D gene (6 bases). This CDR3 comprises 14 residues. Germline CDR1 SEHNR, CDR2 FQNEAQ (reference sequence). The germline V and J ends were trimmed by 5 bases and 8 bases, with 16 bases remaining between them. The CDR3 here is CASSRLGRRHEQFF. CDR3 sequence (DNA): TGTGCCAGCAGCCGACTAGGAAGGAGACATGAGCAGTTCTTC.

The chain has TRBV6-5 and TRBJ2-7; TRBD1 matches 10 bases. CDR1 and CDR2 (germline): MNHEY, SVGAGI. The V segment lost 4 bases and the J segment 7 bases; nucleotides outside the gene matches: 13. This CDR3 is 16 amino acids long. The CDR3 is CASSSSSGTGAREQYF. DNA of the CDR3: TGTGCCAGCAGTTCCTCCTCCGGGACAGGGGCGAGGGAGCAGTACTTC.

The sample holds a few counts of this clone. V usage is TRBV30 and J usage is TRBJ2-7; D gene unclear. The ends were cut back, 0 bases at V and 5 bases at J, with 14 bases in the middle. Germline V gene data show CDR1 as GTSNPN and CDR2 as SVGIG (reference sequence). This CDR3 has 14 residues. The CDR3 here is CAWSVRRSQNEQYF. The CDR3 coding sequence is TGTGCCTGGAGTGTACGGCGGTCCCAGAACGAGCAGTACTTC.

This clone was counted a single time. The rearrangement joins TRBV30 to TRBJ1-2; no firm D call. The CDR3 has 14 amino acids. Trimming removed 0 bases from V and 2 bases from J, with 10 bases in between. Germline V lookup: CDR1 GTSNPN, CDR2 SVGIG (reference sequence). This chain's CDR3 is CAWSVTGVNYGYTF. In DNA, the CDR3 is TGTGCCTGGAGTGTAACCGGGGTGAACTATGGCTACACCTTC.

The chain has TRBV4-2 and TRBJ1-2; the match to TRBD1 covers 7 bases. Unmatched junction bases numbered 13, after V lost 0 bases and J lost 6 bases. The CDR3 consists of 17 residues. Germline values: CDR1 LGHNA, CDR2 YNFKEQ. As DNA, the CDR3 is TGTGCCAGCAGCCAAGAAGGCGGACAGGTCCCAAGGGATGGCTACACCTTC. Translated: CASSQEGGQVPRDGYTF.

The chain is built from TRBV7-2 and TRBJ2-4, with 7 bases lining up with TRBD2. The CDR3 length is 16 residues. Germline V gene data show CDR1 as SGHTA and CDR2 as FQGNSA. J gave up 0 bases and V 4 bases, and 6 bases lay outside the gene matches. This CDR3 is CASSSRAGRAKNIQYF. In DNA, the CDR3 is TGTGCCAGCAGCTCGCGAGCGGGGCGAGCCAAAAACATTCAGTACTTC.

V gene TRBV7-2 combines with J gene TRBJ2-3; TRBD2 matches 12 bases. Germline assignment: CDR1 SGHTA and CDR2 FQGNSA. The CDR3 extends over 19 amino acids. The V gene end was trimmed by 0 bases and the J gene end by 1 base; junction bases not matched to a gene: 8. In nucleotides, the CDR3 is TGTGCCAGCAGCTTAGCGCGGACTAGCGGGGCGTGGGGCACAGATACGCAGTATTTT. It is translated as CASSLARTSGAWGTDTQYF.

This chain links TRBV10-3 with TRBJ2-3, with 7 bases lining up with TRBD2. With V trimmed by 4 bases and J by 5 bases, 9 bases remained unmatched. This CDR3 spans 15 amino acids. The germline V gene encodes CDR1 ENHRY and CDR2 SYGVKD. CDR3 region: CAISARGGSEDTQYF. CDR3 sequence (DNA): TGTGCCATCAGTGCGCGGGGCGGGAGCGAAGATACGCAGTATTTT.

This clone was seen only once. The gene calls are TRBV10-3 and TRBJ2-2, with D maybe TRBD1 (6 bases). CDR1 and CDR2 from the germline V gene are ENHRY and SYGVKD. This CDR3 is built from 13 residues. V was shortened by 4 bases and J by 8 bases, with 11 bases between the two germline ends. CDR3 amino acids: CAISGAGEGELFF. The CDR3 bases are TGTGCCATCAGTGGGGCAGGGGAAGGGGAGCTGTTTTTT.

The chain couples TRBV10-2 to TRBJ2-7; 8 bases are shared with TRBD2. The CDR3 is made up of 16 amino acids. With 0 bases clipped from V and 2 bases from J, the junction kept 6 bases outside the gene matches. Germline CDR1 WSHSY, CDR2 SAAADI. The CDR3 coding sequence is TGCGCCAGCAGTGAGTCTATGGGACTAGGACCCTACGAGCAGTACTTC. As protein: CASSESMGLGPYEQYF.

CDR3 residues: CASSPGGETQYF. The CDR3 DNA reads TGTGCCAGTAGTCCCGGAGGGGAGACCCAGTACTTC. V and J are TRBV19 and TRBJ2-5; D may be TRBD2 (6 bases). CDR1 is LNHDA, CDR2 SQIVND, per germline (reference sequence). This CDR3 region has 12 residues. V gave up 5 bases and J gave up 5 bases, with 9 bases separating them.

The chain is built from TRBV29-1 and TRBJ1-5, with TRBD1 identical over 8 bases. The CDR3 is made up of 14 amino acids. The ends lost 4 bases at V and 0 bases at J; junction bases unmatched: 2. Per the germline V gene, CDR1 is SQVTM and CDR2 is ANQGSEA. In nucleotides, the CDR3 is TGCAGCGTTGGACAGGGGAATAGCAATCAGCCCCAGCATTTT. Its protein is CSVGQGNSNQPQHF.